The rows below give T cell receptor beta chains drawn from one sample of a study of blood T cell repertoires in COVID-19. Sequenced by immunoSEQ multiplex PCR; TCRdb stores in-frame clones only, minus some. The data contain 250,000 to 400,000 clones, under 95% of them singletons. The specimen was PBMCs or T cells enriched from blood (not recorded which). All receptors derive from a man between 60 and 75 years old who had recovered from COVID-19. Each CDR3 is given with its conserved first and last residue. Fields, in order: J gene, V gene, CDR3 protein.

>TRBJ1-1|TRBV6-1
CASSEAPRGPSNTEAFF
>TRBJ2-6|TRBV6-2/TRBV6-3
CASSSAGQVSGANVLTF
>TRBJ2-2|TRBV10-3
CAISEESGRATGELFF
>TRBJ2-7|TRBV9
CASSVEGWAGDEQYF
>TRBJ2-3|TRBV19
CVQRTDTQYF
>TRBJ2-7|TRBV9
CASSVVGTSDYEQYF
>TRBJ1-6|TRBV5-1
CASSSSGGNNNSPLHF
>TRBJ1-5|TRBV6-2/TRBV6-3
CASSYRTQSNQPQHF
>TRBJ2-7|TRBV6-5
CASSSGLAGAGEQYF
>TRBJ1-3|TRBV11-3
CASSLARGNTIYF
>TRBJ1-3|TRBV30
CAWGGGVSGNTIYF
>TRBJ2-1|TRBV6-5
CASSKLEGYNEQFF
>TRBJ1-3|TRBV18
CASSPPRTDRNTIYF
>TRBJ1-5|TRBV7-2
CASSQSSRQPQHF
>TRBJ1-2|TRBV12-3/TRBV12-4
CASSITGLYGYTF
>TRBJ1-3|TRBV19
CASSITVSPSGNTIYF
>TRBJ1-2|TRBV7-9
CASSRSGDNYGYTF
>TRBJ2-1|TRBV13
CASSRQPSYNEQFF
>TRBJ2-1|TRBV4-1
CASSQELAFSDEQFF
>TRBJ2-7|TRBV30
CAWSQQGSSYEQYF
>TRBJ2-5|TRBV20-1
CSATRETQYF
>TRBJ1-5|TRBV21-1
CASSSKRGQGKGFGSNQPQHF
>TRBJ2-7|TRBV6-1
CASSEADKGPLSPSYF
>TRBJ2-7|TRBV11-2
CASSLDVGAGYEQYF
>TRBJ1-4|TRBV7-2
CASSLLGRGTNEKLFF
>TRBJ1-5|TRBV9
CASSPAGGVGQPQHF
>TRBJ2-1|TRBV7-8
CASSLRRVIYNEQFF
>TRBJ1-1|TRBV18
CASSPFHVGLGTEAFF
>TRBJ1-2|TRBV19
CASLTQGGFDGYTF
>TRBJ2-2|TRBV2
CADRDRESGELFF
>TRBJ1-1|TRBV19
CASTPTGLTEAFF
>TRBJ2-5|TRBV11-3
CASRGALAGGGGETQYF
>TRBJ2-7|TRBV10-3
CAISPRGQEVYEQYF
>TRBJ1-5|TRBV6-5
CASRPTGYSNQPQHF
>TRBJ2-5|TRBV4-2
CASSQGSLAGAWETQYF
>TRBJ2-1|TRBV19
CASSKQGGKWNEQFF
>TRBJ1-2|TRBV19
CASRPGDANYGYTF
>TRBJ2-7|TRBV2
CASSEVQGWGEQYF
>TRBJ1-2|TRBV3-1/TRBV3-2
CASSTTGDYGYTF
>TRBJ2-7|TRBV3-1/TRBV3-2
CAAAKREGEAYEQYF
>TRBJ2-1|TRBV24-1
CATGEATYNEQFF
>TRBJ2-1|TRBV7-2
CASSLKSGSSYNEQFF